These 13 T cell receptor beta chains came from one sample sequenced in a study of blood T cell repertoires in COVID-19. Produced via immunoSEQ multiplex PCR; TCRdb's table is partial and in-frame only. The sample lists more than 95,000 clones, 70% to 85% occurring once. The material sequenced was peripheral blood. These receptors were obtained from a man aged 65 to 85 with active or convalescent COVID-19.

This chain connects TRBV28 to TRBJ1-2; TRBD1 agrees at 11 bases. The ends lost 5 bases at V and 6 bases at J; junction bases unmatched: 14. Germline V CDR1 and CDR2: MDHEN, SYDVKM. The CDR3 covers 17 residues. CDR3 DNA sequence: TGTGCCAGCAGTATAACCGGGACAGGGGGTGTTTCTAATGGCTACACCTTC. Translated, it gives CASSITGTGGVSNGYTF.

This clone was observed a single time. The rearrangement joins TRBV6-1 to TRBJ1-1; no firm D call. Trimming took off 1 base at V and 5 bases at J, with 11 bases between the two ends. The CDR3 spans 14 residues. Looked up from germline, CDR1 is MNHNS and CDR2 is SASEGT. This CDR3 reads CASSEGSAATEAFF. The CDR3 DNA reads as TGTGCCAGCAGTGAAGGTTCGGCAGCGACTGAAGCTTTCTTT.

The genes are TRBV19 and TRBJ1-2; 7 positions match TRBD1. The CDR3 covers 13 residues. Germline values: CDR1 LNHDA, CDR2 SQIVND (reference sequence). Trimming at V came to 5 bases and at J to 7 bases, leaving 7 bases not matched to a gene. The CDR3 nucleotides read TGTGCCAGTAGTGACAGGGTCATGGGTGGCTACACCTTC. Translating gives CASSDRVMGGYTF.

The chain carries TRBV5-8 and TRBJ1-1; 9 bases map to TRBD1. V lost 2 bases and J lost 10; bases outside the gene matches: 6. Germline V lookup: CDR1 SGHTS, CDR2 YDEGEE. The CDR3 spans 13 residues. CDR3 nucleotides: TGTGCCAGCAGCTTACAACAGGGGGCGCGAGCTTTCTTT. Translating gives CASSLQQGARAFF.

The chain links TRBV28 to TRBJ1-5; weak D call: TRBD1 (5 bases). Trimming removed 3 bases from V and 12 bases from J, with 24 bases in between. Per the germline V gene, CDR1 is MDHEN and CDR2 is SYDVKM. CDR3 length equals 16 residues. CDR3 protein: CASSFMSPGGGALQHF. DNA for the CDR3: TGTGCCAGCAGTTTTATGAGTCCGGGGGGTGGAGCTCTCCAGCATTTT.

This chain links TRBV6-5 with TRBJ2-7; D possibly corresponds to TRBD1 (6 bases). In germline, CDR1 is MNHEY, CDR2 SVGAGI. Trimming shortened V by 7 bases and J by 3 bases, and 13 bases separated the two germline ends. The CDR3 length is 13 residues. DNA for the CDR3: TGTGCCAGCACCATGACAGGTAGCTACGAGCAGTACTTC. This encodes CASTMTGSYEQYF.

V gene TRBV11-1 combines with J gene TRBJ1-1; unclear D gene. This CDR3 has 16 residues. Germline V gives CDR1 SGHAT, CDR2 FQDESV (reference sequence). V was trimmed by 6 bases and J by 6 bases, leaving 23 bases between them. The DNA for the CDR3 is TGTGCCAGCAGAACCCCTGGGGAGCTGTTTGGCTCTGAAGCTTTCTTT. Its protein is CASRTPGELFGSEAFF.

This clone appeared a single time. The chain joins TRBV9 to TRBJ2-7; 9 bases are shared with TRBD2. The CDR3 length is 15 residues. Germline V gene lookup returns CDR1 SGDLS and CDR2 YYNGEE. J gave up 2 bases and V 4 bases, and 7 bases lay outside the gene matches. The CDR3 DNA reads TGTGCCAGCAGCCCCCGGACTAGCGCCACCTACGAGCAGTACTTC. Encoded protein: CASSPRTSATYEQYF.

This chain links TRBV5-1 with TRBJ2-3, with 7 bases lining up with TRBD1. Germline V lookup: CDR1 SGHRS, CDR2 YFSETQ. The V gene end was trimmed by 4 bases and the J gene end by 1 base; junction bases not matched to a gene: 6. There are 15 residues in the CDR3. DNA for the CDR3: TGCGCCAGCAGCCCTACAGGGGAAGGCACAGATACGCAGTATTTT. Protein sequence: CASSPTGEGTDTQYF.

As DNA, the CDR3 is TGTGCCAGCAGCCAGACTAGCGGGAGCTTTGAGACCCAGTACTTC. It translates to CASSQTSGSFETQYF. V usage is TRBV2 and J usage is TRBJ2-5; 12 bases map to TRBD2. The germline gives CDR1 SNHLY, CDR2 FYNNEI. V dropped 6 bases and J dropped 5; count of bases not matched to a gene: 7. The CDR3 consists of 15 residues.

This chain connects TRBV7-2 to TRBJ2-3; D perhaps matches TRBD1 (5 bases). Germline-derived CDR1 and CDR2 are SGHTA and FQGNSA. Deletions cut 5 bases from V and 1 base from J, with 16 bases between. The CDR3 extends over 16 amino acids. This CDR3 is CASSENRSPRTDTQYF. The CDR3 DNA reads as TGTGCCAGCAGCGAAAACAGGTCCCCCCGCACAGATACGCAGTATTTT.

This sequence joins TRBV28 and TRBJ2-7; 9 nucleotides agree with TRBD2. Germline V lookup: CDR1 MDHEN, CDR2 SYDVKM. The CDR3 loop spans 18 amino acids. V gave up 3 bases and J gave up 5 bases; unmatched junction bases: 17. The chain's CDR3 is CASSFVGVKRGASHEQYF. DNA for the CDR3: TGTGCCAGCAGTTTCGTAGGAGTAAAGCGGGGGGCTTCCCACGAGCAGTACTTC.

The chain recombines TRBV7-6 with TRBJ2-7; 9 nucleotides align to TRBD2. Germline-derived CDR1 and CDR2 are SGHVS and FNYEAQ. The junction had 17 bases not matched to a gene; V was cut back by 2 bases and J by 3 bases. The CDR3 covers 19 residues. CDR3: CASSLYAGGEREDIYEQYF. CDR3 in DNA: TGTGCCAGCAGCTTATATGCGGGAGGGGAGCGGGAGGACATCTACGAGCAGTACTTC.